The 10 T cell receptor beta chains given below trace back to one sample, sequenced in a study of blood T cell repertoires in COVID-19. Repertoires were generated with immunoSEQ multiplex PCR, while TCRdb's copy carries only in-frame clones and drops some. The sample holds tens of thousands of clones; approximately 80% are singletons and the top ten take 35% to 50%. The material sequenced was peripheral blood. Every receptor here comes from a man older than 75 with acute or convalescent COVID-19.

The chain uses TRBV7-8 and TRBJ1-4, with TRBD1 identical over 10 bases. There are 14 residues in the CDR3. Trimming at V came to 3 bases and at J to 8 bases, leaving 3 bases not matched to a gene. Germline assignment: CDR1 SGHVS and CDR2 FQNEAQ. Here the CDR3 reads CASSFDRGQEKLFF. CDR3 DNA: TGTGCCAGCAGCTTCGACAGGGGGCAGGAAAAACTGTTTTTT. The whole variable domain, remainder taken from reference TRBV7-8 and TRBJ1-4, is GAGVSQSPRYKVAKRGQDVALRCDPISGHVSLFWYQQALGQGPEFLTYFQNEAQLDKSGLPSDRFFAERPEGSVSTLKIQRTQQEDSAVYLCASSFDRGQEKLFFGSGTQLSVL.

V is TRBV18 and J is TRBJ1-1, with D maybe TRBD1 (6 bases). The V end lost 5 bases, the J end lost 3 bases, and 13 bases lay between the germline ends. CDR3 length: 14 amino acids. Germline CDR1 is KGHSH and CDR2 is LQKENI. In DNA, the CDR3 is TGTGCCAGCTCATCTAACAGGGTCGACACTGAAGCTTTCTTT. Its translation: CASSSNRVDTEAFF.

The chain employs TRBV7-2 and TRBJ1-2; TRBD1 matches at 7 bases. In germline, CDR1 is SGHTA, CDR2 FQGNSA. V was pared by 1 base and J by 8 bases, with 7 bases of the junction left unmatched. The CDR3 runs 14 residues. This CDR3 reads CASSLEIPGGGYTF. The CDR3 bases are TGTGCCAGCAGCTTAGAAATTCCAGGGGGAGGCTACACCTTC.

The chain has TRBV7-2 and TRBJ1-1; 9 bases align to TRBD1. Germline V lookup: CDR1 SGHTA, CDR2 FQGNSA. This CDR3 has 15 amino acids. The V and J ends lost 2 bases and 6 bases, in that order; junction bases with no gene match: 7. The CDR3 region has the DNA TGTGCCAGCAGCTTAAACAGGGGGCAATGGGCTGAAGCTTTCTTT. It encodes CASSLNRGQWAEAFF. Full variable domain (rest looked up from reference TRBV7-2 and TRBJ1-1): GAGVSQSPSNKVTEKGKDVELRCDPISGHTALYWYRQSLGQGLEFLIYFQGNSAPDKSGLPSDRFSAERTGGSVSTLTIQRTQQEDSAVYLCASSLNRGQWAEAFFGQGTRLTVV.

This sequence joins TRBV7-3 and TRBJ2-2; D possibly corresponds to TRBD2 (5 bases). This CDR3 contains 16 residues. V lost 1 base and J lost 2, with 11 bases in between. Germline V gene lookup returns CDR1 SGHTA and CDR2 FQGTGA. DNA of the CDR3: TGTGCCAGCAGCTTAAGTGGGAGCCGTAACACCGGGGAGCTGTTTTTT. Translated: CASSLSGSRNTGELFF.

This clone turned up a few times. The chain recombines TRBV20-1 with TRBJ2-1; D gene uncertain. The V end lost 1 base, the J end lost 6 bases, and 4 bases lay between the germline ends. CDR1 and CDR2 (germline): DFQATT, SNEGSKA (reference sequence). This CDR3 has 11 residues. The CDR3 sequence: CSARVINEQFF. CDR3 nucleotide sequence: TGCAGTGCTAGAGTCATCAATGAGCAGTTCTTC.

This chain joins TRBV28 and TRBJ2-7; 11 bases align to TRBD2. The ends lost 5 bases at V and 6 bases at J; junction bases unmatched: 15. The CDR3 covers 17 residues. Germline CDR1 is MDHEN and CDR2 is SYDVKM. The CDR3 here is CASSLLAGGSGEGEQYF. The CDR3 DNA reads TGTGCCAGCAGTCTCCTAGCGGGAGGAAGCGGGGAGGGCGAGCAGTACTTC.

CDR3 DNA: TGTGCCTGGAGTGCCCGGGACAGGGCCCGTGAGCAGTTCTTC. It is translated as CAWSARDRAREQFF. The rearrangement uses TRBV30 and TRBJ2-1; 9 bases are shared with TRBD1. Germline V lookup: CDR1 GTSNPN, CDR2 SVGIG (reference sequence). J was trimmed by 9 bases and V by 1 base; bases with no gene match: 7. The CDR3 consists of 14 residues.

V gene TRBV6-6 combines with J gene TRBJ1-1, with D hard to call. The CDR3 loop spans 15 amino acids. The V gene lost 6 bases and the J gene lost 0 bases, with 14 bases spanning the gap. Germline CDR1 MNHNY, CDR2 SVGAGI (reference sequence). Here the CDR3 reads CASSPGLSMNTEAFF. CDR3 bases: TGTGCCAGCAGCCCAGGCCTCTCCATGAACACTGAAGCTTTCTTT.

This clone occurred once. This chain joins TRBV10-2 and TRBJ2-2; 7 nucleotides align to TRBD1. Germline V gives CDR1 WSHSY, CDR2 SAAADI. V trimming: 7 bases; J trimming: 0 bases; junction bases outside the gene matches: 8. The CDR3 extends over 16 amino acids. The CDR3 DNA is TGCGCCAGCACCGTCGGACAGGCTGCGAACACCGGGGAGCTGTTTTTT. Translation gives CASTVGQAANTGELFF.